This TCR beta chain derives from a study of cytomegalovirus exposure and HLA in healthy donors. For the study at large: The roughly 110 validation repertoires were produced on the same platform as the 650 to 800 repertoires of the first cohort. This was reported in a later analysis. Findings and limits, study-wide: Reports described diagnosis of cytomegalovirus status by the classifier as highly specific and sensitive. Most TCRs appeared rarely, but some public TCRs recurred in many donors.

Method: immunoSEQ multiplex PCR; TCRdb's copy keeps in-frame clones and lacks some. The sample lists hundreds of thousands of clones, 75% to 90% occurring once. While the first cohort had 600 to 800 subjects, the donors belonged to the separate validation cohort of about 120 subjects. This CDR3 region has 15 residues. Germline values: CDR1 MDHEN, CDR2 SYDVKM. Trimming shortened V by 4 bases and J by 1 base, and 12 bases separated the two germline ends. For this clone: The antigen remains unidentified.

This receptor was obtained from a woman in her late teens or twenties in good health and CMV-seronegative. J is TRBJ2-3 and V is TRBV28; D possibly corresponds to TRBD2 (6 bases). Sequencing input: PBMCs. As DNA, the CDR3 is TGTGCCAGCAGTTCGACTAGGGTGGGCACAGATACGCAGTATTTT. Protein: CASSSTRVGTDTQYF.